This is a list of T cell receptor beta chains from one sample in a study of OX40 agonist ivuxolimab in advanced cancers. Clones were sequenced by immunoSEQ multiplex PCR, and TCRdb holds only the in-frame ones, with some missing. Of about 76,000 clones in the sample, 89% are singletons; the top ten hold less than 0.2%. The specimen was CD4+ or CD8+ T cells sorted from blood, collected in a trial of the OX40 agonist ivuxolimab. These receptors were obtained from an adult with an advanced solid tumor such as melanoma, head and neck, liver or kidney cancer. CDR3s leave out the opening cysteine and the closing phenylalanine or tryptophan. Some rows mark clone size as missing; the rest say once, few, many or name a class of expanded clone.

size	V	CDR3
NA	TRBV30	AWSVRADTEAF
NA	TRBV11-2	ASSPDRKYGYT
NA	TRBV10-3	AISESQGQYGELF
NA	TRBV11-3	ASSWSVNTEAF
NA	TRBV9	ASSGRLAGGKGEQF
NA	TRBV30	AWSKGLAASTDTQY
NA	TRBV5-1	ASSSSVSGVGTEAF
NA	TRBV28	ASSLQGGLLGQF
NA	TRBV28	ASNLQGGTPYEQY
NA	TRBV7-8	ASSLDRGQHEQY
few	TRBV28	ASSGAGQPQH
NA	TRBV5-1	ASSLGDLTSGINRARNEQF
NA	TRBV6-6	ASRGLNTEAF